Following are 18 T cell receptor beta chains from one sample sequenced in a study of blood T cell repertoires in COVID-19. The repertoire was sequenced with immunoSEQ multiplex PCR; TCRdb's copy has only in-frame clones and lacks some. The profile shows 130,000 to 150,000 clones, under 90% of them singletons. The material sequenced was peripheral blood. The receptors come from a human donor in a cohort sampled during active COVID-19.

The V gene is TRBV4-3, the J gene TRBJ1-2; 7 bases agree with TRBD1. The V gene's germline CDR1 is LGHNA and CDR2 YSLEER. The CDR3 extends over 14 amino acids. V was clipped by 0 bases and J by 4 bases; unmatched bases: 2. Here the CDR3 DNA reads TGCGCCAGCAGCCAAGATTCAGGGGGCTATGGCTACACCTTC. Its protein product is CASSQDSGGYGYTF.

V gene TRBV2 combines with J gene TRBJ1-5; TRBD1 aligns across 7 bases. This CDR3 has 13 amino acids. Germline values: CDR1 SNHLY, CDR2 FYNNEI. J lost 5 bases, V lost 6 bases, and 4 bases had no gene match. The CDR3 protein is CASSRDRYQPQHF. The CDR3 DNA follows: TGTGCCAGCAGCCGGGACAGATATCAGCCCCAGCATTTT.

The rearrangement uses TRBV6-5 and TRBJ1-1; D ambiguous. This CDR3 is 12 amino acids long. Per germline, CDR1 MNHEY and CDR2 SVGAGI. V lost 7 bases and J 5 bases, leaving 11 bases between the germline ends. The CDR3 spells CASTRWITEAFF. The CDR3 DNA reads as TGTGCCAGCACTAGGTGGATTACTGAAGCTTTCTTT.

This chain links TRBV30 with TRBJ2-5, with TRBD1 matching over 7 bases. Germline CDR1 and CDR2: GTSNPN and SVGIG (reference sequence). J lost 5 bases, V lost 5 bases, and 14 bases had no gene match. CDR3 size: 15 residues. CDR3 sequence reads: CAWETGLSTSETQYF. The CDR3 coding sequence is TGTGCCTGGGAGACAGGGTTGAGCACCAGCGAGACCCAGTACTTC.

The gene calls are TRBV5-1 and TRBJ1-3, with 7 nucleotides matching TRBD1. The trim removed 3 bases at V and 0 bases at J, leaving 9 bases unmatched. The CDR3 is 17 residues long. The germline V gene has CDR1 SGHRS and CDR2 YFSETQ. The CDR3: CASSSTGKNSSGNTIYF. In DNA, the CDR3 is TGCGCCAGCAGCTCGACAGGGAAGAATAGCTCTGGAAACACCATATATTTT.

The V gene is TRBV7-2, the J gene TRBJ2-5; D is perhaps TRBD1 (5 bases). Germline V gene data show CDR1 as SGHTA and CDR2 as FQGNSA. This CDR3 is 14 amino acids long. V was cut by 0 bases and J by 5 bases, with 10 bases left in between. CDR3 sequence (DNA): TGTGCCAGCAGCTTAGCAGGGGCTGGGGAGACCCAGTACTTC. Translated, it gives CASSLAGAGETQYF.

V is TRBV11-2 and J is TRBJ2-5; 12 positions match TRBD2. Looked up from germline, CDR1 is SGHAT and CDR2 is FQNNGV. The CDR3 has 15 amino acids. Trimming cost V 3 bases and J 2 bases; bases outside gene matches: 1. The chain's CDR3 is CASSLLAGGQETQYF. The DNA for the CDR3 is TGTGCCAGCAGCTTGCTAGCGGGGGGGCAAGAGACCCAGTACTTC.

The V gene is TRBV9, the J gene TRBJ2-3; tentative D call: TRBD1 (6 bases). Trimming left V 3 bases short and J 2 bases short, with 16 bases between. This CDR3 comprises 16 residues. Germline lookup yields CDR1 SGDLS and CDR2 YYNGEE. As DNA, the CDR3 is TGTGCCAGCAGCGGTACAGGGCCCTACTCCACAGATACGCAGTATTTT. Translated: CASSGTGPYSTDTQYF.

The J gene is TRBJ2-3, the V gene TRBV13; TRBD2 matches at 13 bases. Germline CDR1 and CDR2: PRHDT and FYEKMQ (reference sequence). The CDR3 extends over 17 amino acids. V trimming: 5 bases; J trimming: 3 bases; junction bases outside the gene matches: 8. Here the CDR3 DNA reads TGTGCCAGCAGCCCCCCGGTGACTAGCGGGGGGACAGATACGCAGTATTTT. Amino acid sequence: CASSPPVTSGGTDTQYF.

This clone was recorded once. CDR3 nucleotides: TGCGCCAGCAGCCAAGAGCGTGGGAGCTACTACGAGCAGTACTTC. It encodes CASSQERGSYYEQYF. V gene TRBV4-3 combines with J gene TRBJ2-7; D may be TRBD2 (5 bases). Per the germline V gene, CDR1 is LGHNA and CDR2 is YSLEER. The CDR3 extends over 15 amino acids. V lost 0 bases to trimming and J lost 3 bases, with 12 bases between them.

The V and J genes are TRBV5-4 and TRBJ2-3, with TRBD2 matching 11 bases. The trim removed 0 bases at V and 5 bases at J, leaving 5 bases unmatched. Germline CDR1 and CDR2: SGHNT and YYREEE (reference sequence). The CDR3 sequence is 16 residues long. The CDR3 DNA reads TGTGCCAGCAGCTTGGGGGCTAGCGGGGGGCTAGATACGCAGTATTTT. Amino acid sequence: CASSLGASGGLDTQYF.

The chain joins TRBV6-1 to TRBJ1-2, with 10 bases matching TRBD1. The CDR3 is made up of 15 amino acids. The ends lost 0 bases at V and 5 bases at J; junction bases unmatched: 3. CDR1 and CDR2 (germline): MNHNS, SASEGT. The DNA of the CDR3 is TGTGCCAGCAGTGAAGCAACGGGACAGGGGTATGGCTACACCTTC. The encoded protein is CASSEATGQGYGYTF.

This clone showed up just once. The chain links TRBV7-2 to TRBJ2-1, with TRBD2 matching over 8 bases. V lost 1 base to trimming and J lost 0 bases; unmatched junction nucleotides: 11. This CDR3 region has 19 residues. The V gene's germline CDR1 is SGHTA and CDR2 FQGNSA. The CDR3: CASSLGIIAGRGSYNEQFF. The CDR3 DNA is TGTGCCAGCAGCTTAGGGATAATAGCGGGGAGGGGCTCCTACAATGAGCAGTTCTTC.

This chain links TRBV5-5 with TRBJ1-1, with TRBD1 matching over 12 bases. V shed 4 bases and J 6 bases; nucleotides not matched to a gene: 7. There are 15 residues in the CDR3. In germline, CDR1 is SGHKS, CDR2 YYEKEE (reference sequence). CDR3 region: CASSIAGTGGSEAFF. The CDR3 bases are TGTGCCAGCAGCATTGCCGGGACAGGGGGCTCTGAAGCTTTCTTT.

The V call is TRBV7-9, the J call TRBJ2-3; D is possibly TRBD1 (7 bases). The CDR3 runs 15 residues. Germline V gives CDR1 SEHNR, CDR2 FQNEAQ (reference sequence). V was pared by 4 bases and J by 4 bases, with 15 bases between. This CDR3 is CASSSRGVIADTQYF. The CDR3 bases are TGTGCCAGCAGCTCCAGGGGGGTAATAGCAGATACGCAGTATTTT. Looking up the rest from reference TRBV7-9 and TRBJ2-3 gives the full variable domain: DTGVSQNPRHKITKRGQNVTFRCDPISEHNRLYWYRQTLGQGPEFLTYFQNEAQLEKSRLLSDRFSAERPKGSFSTLEIQRTEQGDSAMYLCASSSRGVIADTQYFGPGTRLTVL.

The J gene is TRBJ2-7, the V gene TRBV28, with 8 positions matching TRBD2. V dropped 5 bases and J dropped 0; count of bases not matched to a gene: 6. Germline CDR1 MDHEN, CDR2 SYDVKM. This CDR3 has 15 amino acids. CDR3 nucleotides: TGTGCCAGCAGTCACCGGGGGGGGAGCTCCTACGAGCAGTACTTC. Translating it yields CASSHRGGSSYEQYF.

The chain carries TRBV30 and TRBJ1-6; a possible D gene is TRBD1 (5 bases). The germline CDR1 and CDR2 sequences are GTSNPN and SVGIG (reference sequence). CDR3 length: 15 residues. V lost 8 bases and J lost 7, with 21 bases in between. CDR3 amino acids: CATAPGPGMNSPLHF. The CDR3 region has the DNA TGTGCCACCGCTCCAGGGCCAGGGATGAATTCACCCCTCCACTTT.

As DNA, the CDR3 is TGTGCCAGCAGCGACCTGACAGGGACTGGAAACACCATATATTTT. Its protein product is CASSDLTGTGNTIYF. The gene calls are TRBV4-2 and TRBJ1-3; 7 positions match TRBD1. The germline V gene has CDR1 LGHNA and CDR2 YNFKEQ. This CDR3 is built from 15 residues. The junction had 6 bases not matched to a gene; V was cut back by 5 bases and J by 2 bases.